Reported below is one T cell receptor beta chain. This sample is part of a study of blood T cell repertoires in COVID-19. Overall study context: Researchers got acute and convalescent COVID-19 samples from the United States, Italy and Spain. T cells, B-cell-depleted T cells, or PBMCs provided the cDNA or gDNA that served as material.

In the authors' workflow: Reference gene primer amplification in the assay estimated nucleated cell counts. Data came from immunoSEQ multiplex PCR; TCRdb stores just in-frame clones and leaves some out. V, J and clone size are those of that table, while D and trimming were read from the DNA. The sample includes 170,000 or so clones, 90% of them seen just once. V was clipped by 2 bases and J by 7 bases, with 13 bases between them. In germline, CDR1 is MNHEY, CDR2 SMNVEV (reference sequence). The CDR3 consists of 14 residues. The TCR sequence derives from a man over 45 with acute or convalescent COVID-19. The material sequenced was peripheral blood. This chain uses TRBV27 with TRBJ2-3; D possibly corresponds to TRBD1 (5 bases). For the CDR3, the DNA is TGTGCCAGCAGTTTAGATGGGGCCGTAAATACGCAGTATTTT. Amino acid sequence: CASSLDGAVNTQYF.